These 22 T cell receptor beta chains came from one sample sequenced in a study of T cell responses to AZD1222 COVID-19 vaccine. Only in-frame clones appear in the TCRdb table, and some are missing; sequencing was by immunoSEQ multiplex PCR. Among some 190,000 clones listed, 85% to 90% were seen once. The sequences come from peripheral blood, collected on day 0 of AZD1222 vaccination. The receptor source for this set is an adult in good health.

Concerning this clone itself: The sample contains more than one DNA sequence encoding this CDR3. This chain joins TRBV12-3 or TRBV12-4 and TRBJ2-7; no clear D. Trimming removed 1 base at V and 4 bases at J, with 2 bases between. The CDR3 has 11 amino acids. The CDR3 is CASSLGYEQYF. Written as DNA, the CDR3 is TGTGCCAGCAGTTTAGGGTACGAGCAGTACTTC.

The CDR3 loop reads CAWSNKTGYGETQYF. The CDR3, as DNA: TGTGCCTGGAGCAACAAGACAGGGTATGGAGAGACCCAGTACTTC. The genes are TRBV30 and TRBJ2-5; 7 bases line up with TRBD1. V was pared by 3 bases and J by 4 bases, with 11 bases of the junction left unmatched. This CDR3 comprises 15 residues. The V gene's germline CDR1 is GTSNPN and CDR2 SVGIG (reference sequence). The whole variable domain, remainder taken from reference TRBV30 and TRBJ2-5, is SQTIHQWPATLVQPVGSPLSLECTVEGTSNPNLYWYRQAAGRGLQLLFYSVGIGQISSEVPQNLSASRPQDRQFILSSKKLLLSDSGFYLCAWSNKTGYGETQYFGPGTRLLVL.

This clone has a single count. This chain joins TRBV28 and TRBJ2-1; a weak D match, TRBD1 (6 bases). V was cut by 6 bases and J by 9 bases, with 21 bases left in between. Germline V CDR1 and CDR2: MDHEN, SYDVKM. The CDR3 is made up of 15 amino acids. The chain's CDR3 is CASSPRWGRISEQFF. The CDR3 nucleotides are TGTGCCAGCAGCCCAAGATGGGGGCGCATCAGTGAGCAGTTCTTC.

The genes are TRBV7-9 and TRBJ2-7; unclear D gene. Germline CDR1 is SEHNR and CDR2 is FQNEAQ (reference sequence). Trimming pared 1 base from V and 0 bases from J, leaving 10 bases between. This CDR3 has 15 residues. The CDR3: CASSLDADPSYEQYV. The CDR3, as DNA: TGTGCCAGCAGCTTAGACGCGGATCCCTCCTACGAGCAGTACGTC.

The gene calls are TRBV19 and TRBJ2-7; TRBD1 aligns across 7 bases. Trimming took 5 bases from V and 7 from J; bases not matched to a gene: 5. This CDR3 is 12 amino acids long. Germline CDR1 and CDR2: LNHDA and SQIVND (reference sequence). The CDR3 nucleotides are TGTGCCAGTAGTTTCCCAGGGGGTGAGCAGTACTTC. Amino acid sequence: CASSFPGGEQYF.

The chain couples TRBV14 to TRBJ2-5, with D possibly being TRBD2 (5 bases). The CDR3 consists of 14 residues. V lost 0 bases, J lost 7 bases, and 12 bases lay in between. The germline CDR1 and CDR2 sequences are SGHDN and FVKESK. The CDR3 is CASSQEDWFGTQYF. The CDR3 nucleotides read TGTGCCAGCAGCCAAGAGGACTGGTTCGGGACCCAGTACTTC.

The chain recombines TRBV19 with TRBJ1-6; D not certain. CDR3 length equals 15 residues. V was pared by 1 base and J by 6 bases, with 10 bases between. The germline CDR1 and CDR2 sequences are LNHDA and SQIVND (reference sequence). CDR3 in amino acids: CASSIGRSANSPLHF. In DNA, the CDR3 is TGTGCCAGTAGTATAGGCAGATCGGCTAATTCACCCCTCCACTTT.

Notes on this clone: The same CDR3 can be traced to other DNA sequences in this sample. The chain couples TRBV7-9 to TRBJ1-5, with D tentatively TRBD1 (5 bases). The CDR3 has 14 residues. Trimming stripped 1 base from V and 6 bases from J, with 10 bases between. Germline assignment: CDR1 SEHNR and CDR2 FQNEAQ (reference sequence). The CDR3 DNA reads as TGTGCCAGCAGCTTAGGAGGGGTGGGTCAGCCCCAGCATTTT. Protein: CASSLGGVGQPQHF.

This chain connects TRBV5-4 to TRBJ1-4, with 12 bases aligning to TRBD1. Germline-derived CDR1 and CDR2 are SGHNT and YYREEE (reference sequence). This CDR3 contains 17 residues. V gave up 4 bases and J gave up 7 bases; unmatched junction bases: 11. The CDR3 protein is CASSDRDRGLDFEKLFF. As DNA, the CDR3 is TGTGCCAGCAGCGACCGGGACAGGGGGCTAGATTTTGAAAAACTGTTTTTT. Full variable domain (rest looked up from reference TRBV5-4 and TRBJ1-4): ETGVTQSPTHLIKTRGQQVTLRCSSQSGHNTVSWYQQALGQGPQFIFQYYREEENGRGNFPPRFSGLQFPNYSSELNVNALELDDSALYLCASSDRDRGLDFEKLFFGSGTQLSVL.

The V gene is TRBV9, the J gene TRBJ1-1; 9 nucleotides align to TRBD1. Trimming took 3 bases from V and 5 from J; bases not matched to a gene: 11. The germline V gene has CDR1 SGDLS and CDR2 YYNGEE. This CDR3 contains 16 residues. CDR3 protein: CASSAGTGQARTEAFF. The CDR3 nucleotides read TGTGCCAGCAGCGCCGGGACAGGGCAGGCGAGGACTGAAGCTTTCTTT.

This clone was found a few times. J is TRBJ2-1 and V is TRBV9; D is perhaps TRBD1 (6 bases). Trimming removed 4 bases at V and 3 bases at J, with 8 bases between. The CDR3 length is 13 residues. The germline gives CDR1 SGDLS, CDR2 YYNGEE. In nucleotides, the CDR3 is TGTGCCAGCAGCCAGGACAGCTACAATGAGCAGTTCTTC. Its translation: CASSQDSYNEQFF.

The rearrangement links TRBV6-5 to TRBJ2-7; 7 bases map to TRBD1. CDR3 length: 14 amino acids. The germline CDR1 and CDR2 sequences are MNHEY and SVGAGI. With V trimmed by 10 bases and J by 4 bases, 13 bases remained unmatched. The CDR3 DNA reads TGTGCCACCACCCCGGGACAGAAGGCTTACGAGCAGTACTTC. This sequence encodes CATTPGQKAYEQYF.

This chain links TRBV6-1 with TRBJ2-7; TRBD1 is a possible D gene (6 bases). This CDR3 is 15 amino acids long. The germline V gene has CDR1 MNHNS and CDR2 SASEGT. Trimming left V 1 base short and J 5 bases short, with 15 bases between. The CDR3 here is CASSEEGRGFHEQYF. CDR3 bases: TGTGCCAGCAGTGAAGAGGGCAGGGGATTCCACGAGCAGTACTTC.

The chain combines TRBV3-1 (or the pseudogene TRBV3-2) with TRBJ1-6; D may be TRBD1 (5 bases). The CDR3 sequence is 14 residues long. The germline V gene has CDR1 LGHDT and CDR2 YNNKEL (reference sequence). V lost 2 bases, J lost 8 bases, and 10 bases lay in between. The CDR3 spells CASSQSGQDSPLHF. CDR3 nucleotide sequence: TGTGCCAGCAGCCAATCAGGGCAGGATTCACCCCTCCACTTT.

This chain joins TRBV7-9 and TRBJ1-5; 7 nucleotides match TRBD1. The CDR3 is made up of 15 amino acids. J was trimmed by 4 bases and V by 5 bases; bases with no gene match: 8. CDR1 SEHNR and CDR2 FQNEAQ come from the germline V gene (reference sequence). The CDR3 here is CASSRGTEQNQPQHF. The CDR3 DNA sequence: TGTGCCAGCAGCCGCGGGACAGAACAAAATCAGCCCCAGCATTTT.

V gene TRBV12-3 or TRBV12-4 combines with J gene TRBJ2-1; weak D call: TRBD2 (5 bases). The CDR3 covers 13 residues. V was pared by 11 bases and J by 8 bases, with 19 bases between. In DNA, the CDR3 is TGTGCCTGCTTCCTAGCACCGGGCCATGAGCAGTTCTTC. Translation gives CACFLAPGHEQFF.

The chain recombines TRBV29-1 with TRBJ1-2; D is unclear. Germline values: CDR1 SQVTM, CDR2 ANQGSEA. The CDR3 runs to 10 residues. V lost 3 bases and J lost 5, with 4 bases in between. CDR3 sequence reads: CSVDEYGYTF. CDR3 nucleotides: TGCAGCGTTGACGAGTATGGCTACACCTTC. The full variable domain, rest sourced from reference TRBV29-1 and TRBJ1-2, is SAVISQKPSRDICQRGTSLTIQCQVDSQVTMMFWYRQQPGQSLTLIATANQGSEATYESGFVIDKFPISRPNLTFSTLTVSNMSPEDSSIYLCSVDEYGYTFGSGTRLTVV.

CDR3 sequence: CASSLYKTGNKNTEAFF. The DNA for the CDR3 is TGTGCCAGCAGTTTATACAAGACAGGGAATAAGAACACTGAAGCTTTCTTT. The genes are TRBV28 and TRBJ1-1; 7 positions agree with TRBD1. Unmatched junction bases numbered 9, after V lost 1 base and J lost 1 base. The CDR3 covers 17 residues. The germline V gene encodes CDR1 MDHEN and CDR2 SYDVKM.

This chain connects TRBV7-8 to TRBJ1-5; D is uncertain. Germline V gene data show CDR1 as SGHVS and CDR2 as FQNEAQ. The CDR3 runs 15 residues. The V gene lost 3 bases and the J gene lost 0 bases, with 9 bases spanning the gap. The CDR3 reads CASSFASYSNQPQHF. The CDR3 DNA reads TGTGCCAGCAGCTTCGCAAGCTATAGCAATCAGCCCCAGCATTTT.

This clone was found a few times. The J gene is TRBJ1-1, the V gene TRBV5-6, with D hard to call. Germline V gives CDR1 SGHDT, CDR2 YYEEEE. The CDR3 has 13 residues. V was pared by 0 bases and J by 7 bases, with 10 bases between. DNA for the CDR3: TGTGCCAGCAGCTTGGTTCGCAGTAGTGAAGCTTTCTTT. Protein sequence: CASSLVRSSEAFF.

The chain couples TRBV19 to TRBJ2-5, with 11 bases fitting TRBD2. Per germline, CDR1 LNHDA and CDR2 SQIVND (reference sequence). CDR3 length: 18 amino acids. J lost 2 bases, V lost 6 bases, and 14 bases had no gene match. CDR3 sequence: CASRDIPTSGGLQETQYF. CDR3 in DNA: TGTGCCAGTAGAGACATCCCTACTAGCGGGGGTTTACAAGAGACCCAGTACTTC.

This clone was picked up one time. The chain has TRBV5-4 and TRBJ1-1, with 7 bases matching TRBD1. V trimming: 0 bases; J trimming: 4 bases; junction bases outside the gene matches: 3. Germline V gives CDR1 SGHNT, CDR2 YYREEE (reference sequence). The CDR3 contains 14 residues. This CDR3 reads CASSLDSGGTEAFF. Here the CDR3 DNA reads TGTGCCAGCAGCTTGGATTCAGGGGGCACTGAAGCTTTCTTT. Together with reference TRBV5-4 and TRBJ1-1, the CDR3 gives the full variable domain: ETGVTQSPTHLIKTRGQQVTLRCSSQSGHNTVSWYQQALGQGPQFIFQYYREEENGRGNFPPRFSGLQFPNYSSELNVNALELDDSALYLCASSLDSGGTEAFFGQGTRLTVV.